The sequence of this TCR beta chain was determined in a study of patients and donors after allogeneic stem cell transplantation. Germline CDR1 SGHVS, CDR2 FNYEAQ. The CDR3 runs to 17 residues. Trimming removed 5 bases from V and 0 bases from J; junction bases left unmatched: 12. In TCRdb, the RT-PCR reads were re-called with MiXCR into one record per CDR3 protein. The sample records 400,000 to 500,000 distinct CDR3 sequences, around 16% being singletons. The sequence was collected from a human donor who was either an allogeneic HSCT recipient or a stem cell or donor lymphocyte infusion donor (not recorded which). It is not recorded whose cells these are; they may come from a transplant donor. The sequenced material came from blood, either unsorted or a sorted T cell fraction (not recorded which). The chain combines TRBV7-6 with TRBJ2-7; the match to TRBD1 covers 8 bases. CDR3 sequence reads: CASSTPSSDRVSYEQYF. The DNA for the CDR3 is TGTGCCAGCAGCACTCCCTCATCGGACAGGGTCTCCTACGAGCAGTACTTC. Drawing the rest from reference TRBV7-6 and TRBJ2-7, the complete variable domain is GAGVSQSPRYKVTKRGQDVALRCDPISGHVSLYWYRQALGQGPEFLTYFNYEAQQDKSGLPNDRFSAERPEGSISTLTIQRTEQRDSAMYRCASSTPSSDRVSYEQYFGPGTRLTVT.